Shown below are 16 T cell receptor beta chains from a single sample sequenced in a study of preoperative IRX-2 immunotherapy in early breast cancer. Specified treatment: preoperative locoregional IRX-2 cytokine immunotherapy. The assay was immunoSEQ multiplex PCR, and TCRdb's table has in-frame clones only and misses some. The sample has tens of thousands of clones, 80% to 90% seen once. The sample consisted of lymph node tissue, taken after IRX-2 immunotherapy. The receptors originated from a human donor with breast cancer.

V and J are TRBV11-1 and TRBJ1-6; D gene ambiguous. Germline CDR1 reads SGHAT; CDR2 reads FQDESV (reference sequence). The CDR3 covers 18 residues. V lost 5 bases and J lost 1, with 18 bases in between. The CDR3 sequence is CASSQGPPEESYNSPLHF. The CDR3 coding sequence is TGTGCCAGCAGCCAAGGTCCCCCGGAGGAGTCCTATAATTCACCCCTCCACTTT.

The chain's CDR3 is CSVVRQGRNEKLFF. The CDR3 coding sequence is TGCAGCGTCGTAAGACAGGGTCGCAATGAAAAACTGTTTTTT. The V and J genes are TRBV29-1 and TRBJ1-4, with 7 bases that match TRBD1. The V segment lost 6 bases and the J segment 5 bases; nucleotides outside the gene matches: 9. Per germline, CDR1 SQVTM and CDR2 ANQGSEA. The CDR3 runs to 14 residues.

For this clone: A junction end diverges from the germline sequence, so it may reflect a read error. This chain joins TRBV18 and TRBJ2-1; 8 bases align to TRBD1. The CDR3 is made up of 14 amino acids. Per germline, CDR1 KGHSH and CDR2 LQKENI. The CDR3 region has the DNA TGTGCCAGCTCCGGACAGGGTGGCTACAGTGAGCAGTTCTTC. The encoded protein is CASSGQGGYSEQFF.

The chain joins TRBV28 to TRBJ2-1; TRBD2 matches 10 bases. Per germline, CDR1 MDHEN and CDR2 SYDVKM. This CDR3 is 14 amino acids long. After removal of 6 bases from V and 7 bases from J, the junction contained 6 bases not matched to a gene. CDR3 loop: CASRSGGASNEQFF. The CDR3 nucleotides read TGTGCCAGCAGAAGCGGGGGGGCCTCGAATGAGCAGTTCTTC.

This clone occurred once. V and J are TRBV28 and TRBJ1-4; D not certain. This CDR3 has 15 residues. The V end lost 2 bases, the J end lost 7 bases, and 14 bases lay between the germline ends. CDR1 and CDR2 (germline): MDHEN, SYDVKM. The CDR3 protein is CASSLKQTYGEKLFF. In DNA form, the CDR3 reads TGTGCCAGCAGTTTAAAACAGACCTACGGTGAAAAACTGTTTTTT.

This clone was counted a few times. The chain links TRBV15 to TRBJ2-5; D is uncertain. With 4 bases removed from V and 2 bases from J, the gap between germline ends came to 17 bases. This CDR3 is 16 amino acids long. Per the germline V gene, CDR1 is LNHNV and CDR2 is YYDKDF (reference sequence). CDR3 protein: CATSIKKTTLQETQYF. The CDR3 DNA follows: TGTGCCACCAGCATCAAAAAGACGACTTTGCAAGAGACCCAGTACTTC.

The count of this clone is one. The chain is built from TRBV19 and TRBJ2-3; D call uncertain. There are 14 residues in the CDR3. Trimming shortened V by 3 bases and J by 4 bases, and 11 bases separated the two germline ends. In germline, CDR1 is LNHDA, CDR2 SQIVND (reference sequence). The CDR3 DNA reads TGTGCCAGTAGTATCGGAGTTAGGTCAGATACGCAGTATTTT. This codes for CASSIGVRSDTQYF.

J is TRBJ2-3 and V is TRBV18; 7 bases are a match to TRBD2. With 3 bases clipped from V and 1 base from J, the junction kept 7 bases outside the gene matches. Per the germline V gene, CDR1 is KGHSH and CDR2 is LQKENI. This CDR3 spans 16 amino acids. The CDR3 DNA reads as TGTGCCAGCTCACCCCTAGGACGGGGGGGCACAGATACGCAGTATTTT. It is translated as CASSPLGRGGTDTQYF. The full variable domain, with the rest looked up from reference TRBV18 and TRBJ2-3, is NAGVMQNPRHLVRRRGQEARLRCSPMKGHSHVYWYRQLPEEGLKFMVYLQKENIIDESGMPKERFSAEFPKEGPSILRIQQVVRGDSAAYFCASSPLGRGGTDTQYFGPGTRLTVL.

This rearrangement joins TRBV6-8 to TRBJ1-2, with D maybe TRBD1 (6 bases). CDR1 and CDR2 from the germline V gene are MNHGY and SAAAGT. This CDR3 comprises 16 residues. Trimming removed 5 bases from V and 2 bases from J, with 18 bases in between. The chain's CDR3 is CASSPPPGHPNYGYTF. The CDR3 DNA reads as TGTGCCAGCAGTCCACCCCCGGGACACCCAAACTATGGCTACACCTTC.

The chain has TRBV22-1 and TRBJ1-2; the table's D gene call, TRBD1, was not cross checked with the DNA. TRBV22-1 represents a pseudogene. The CDR3 totals 14 residues. CDR3 sequence (DNA): TGTGCCAGCAGTTTTGACAGGGGAGCCTATGGCTACACCTTC. Protein product: CASSFDRGAYGYTF.

J is TRBJ1-6 and V is TRBV2; D might be TRBD1 (6 bases). The ends were cut back, 0 bases at V and 13 bases at J, with 13 bases in the middle. The CDR3 has 14 amino acids. Germline V lookup: CDR1 SNHLY, CDR2 FYNNEI. CDR3 region: CASSEATGYAPLHF. In DNA form, the CDR3 reads TGTGCCAGCAGTGAAGCTACAGGGTACGCCCCCCTCCACTTT.

The chain uses TRBV18 and TRBJ2-5; maybe TRBD1 (6 bases). Germline loops: CDR1 KGHSH, CDR2 LQKENI. This CDR3 comprises 14 residues. Trimming took 6 bases from V and 1 from J, leaving 12 bases between them. DNA of the CDR3: TGTGCCAGCTCTCTTAGGGGGACCCAAGAGACCCAGTACTTC. Translated, it gives CASSLRGTQETQYF. The full variable domain, its missing parts supplied by reference TRBV18 and TRBJ2-5, is NAGVMQNPRHLVRRRGQEARLRCSPMKGHSHVYWYRQLPEEGLKFMVYLQKENIIDESGMPKERFSAEFPKEGPSILRIQQVVRGDSAAYFCASSLRGTQETQYFGPGTRLLVL.

This clone was observed a single time. CDR3 bases: TGTGCCAGCAGTTTCCTTGGGACGGGGCTGTGGATGGCTTTCTTT. Residues: CASSFLGTGLWMAFF. V gene TRBV28 combines with J gene TRBJ1-1, with a tentative D call TRBD1 (5 bases). There are 15 residues in the CDR3. V shed 3 bases and J shed 11 bases, with 22 bases lying between them. Germline V gene lookup returns CDR1 MDHEN and CDR2 SYDVKM.

The V call is TRBV15, the J call TRBJ1-4; the D is unclear. The germline V gene has CDR1 LNHNV and CDR2 YYDKDF (reference sequence). Trimming removed 3 bases at V and 3 bases at J, with 11 bases between. The CDR3 sequence is 15 residues long. CDR3 bases: TGTGCCACCAGCAGCCACCGGGCCTCTAATGAAAAACTGTTTTTT. It specifies CATSSHRASNEKLFF.

This clone has just one count. V gene TRBV7-5 combines with J gene TRBJ1-6; the tabulated D call, TRBD1, remains unverified against the DNA. TRBV7-5 is described as a pseudogene. The CDR3 extends over 15 amino acids. The chain's CDR3 is CASSRRASYNSPLHF. CDR3 in DNA: TGTGCCAGCAGCCGCAGGGCCTCCTATAATTCACCCCTCCACTTT.

The chain combines TRBV19 with TRBJ1-1; 10 bases fit TRBD1. This CDR3 has 13 amino acids. Trimming removed 6 bases from V and 4 bases from J; junction bases left unmatched: 2. Per the germline V gene, CDR1 is LNHDA and CDR2 is SQIVND (reference sequence). This CDR3 reads CASSDRGRTEAFF. Here the CDR3 DNA reads TGTGCCAGTAGCGACAGGGGGCGCACTGAAGCTTTCTTT.